One sample yielded the 15 T cell receptor beta chains listed below, sequenced in a study of PD-1 blockade in classical Hodgkin lymphoma. This table comes from immunoSEQ multiplex PCR, and its TCRdb copy is limited to in-frame clones, with some not included. The top ten clones hold roughly 7.6% of a sample with about 17,000 clones, 55% to 70% of them seen once. Patients all relapsed after autologous stem cell transplantation, and there was variation in brentuximab vedotin exposure. The sequencing here drew on peripheral blood mononuclear cells (PBMCs), taken before the second cycle of nivolumab. The receptor set was obtained from a human donor with classical Hodgkin lymphoma.

The chain joins TRBV21-1 to TRBJ2-1; no DNA check was done on the table's D call, TRBD1. TRBV21-1 is a listed pseudogene. This CDR3 comprises 16 residues. CDR3 loop: CASSKEGTGAYNEQFF. In DNA, the CDR3 is TGTGCCAGCAGCAAAGAAGGGACAGGGGCTTACAATGAGCAGTTCTTC.

With regard to this clone: The same CDR3 can be traced to other DNA sequences in this sample. V usage is TRBV10-3 and J usage is TRBJ1-5; D may be TRBD1 (6 bases). The V gene lost 4 bases and the J gene lost 4 bases, with 11 bases spanning the gap. Germline CDR1 reads ENHRY; CDR2 reads SYGVKD. The CDR3 runs to 14 residues. CDR3 sequence: CAISVRGDNQPQHF. CDR3 DNA: TGTGCCATCAGTGTGAGGGGGGATAATCAGCCCCAGCATTTT.

V is TRBV12-2 and J is TRBJ2-3. TRBV12-2 is flagged as a pseudogene. This CDR3 is built from 17 residues. CDR3 in amino acids: CASRLALRQGEVNTQYF. The CDR3, as DNA: TGTGCAAGTCGCTTAGCGCTAAGGCAGGGAGAAGTGAATACGCAGTATTTT.

This sequence joins TRBV28 and TRBJ2-5; D is perhaps TRBD2 (5 bases). Germline-derived CDR1 and CDR2 are MDHEN and SYDVKM. With 2 bases removed from V and 1 base from J, the gap between germline ends came to 5 bases. The CDR3 contains 13 residues. CDR3 sequence reads: CASSLSGQETQYF. Written as DNA, the CDR3 is TGTGCCAGCAGTTTAAGCGGCCAAGAGACCCAGTACTTC.

The chain joins TRBV27 to TRBJ2-2; D unresolved. V lost 5 bases and J 4 bases, leaving 8 bases between the germline ends. The CDR3 totals 13 residues. Germline CDR1 and CDR2: MNHEY and SMNVEV (reference sequence). As DNA, the CDR3 is TGTGCCAGCAGTAGGGTTAGCACCGGGGAGCTGTTTTTT. Translation gives CASSRVSTGELFF.

The chain combines TRBV4-1 with TRBJ2-7; TRBD2 matches at 9 bases. The CDR3 is 15 residues long. The germline gives CDR1 MGHRA, CDR2 YSYEKL. Unmatched junction bases numbered 5, after V lost 5 bases and J lost 0 bases. CDR3 DNA: TGCGCCAGCAGCGCTAGCGGGATTAGCTCCTACGAGCAGTACTTC. Translating gives CASSASGISSYEQYF.

This clone is medium-sized. The chain combines TRBV7-2 with TRBJ2-7; D is ambiguous. This CDR3 spans 13 amino acids. Germline lookup yields CDR1 SGHTA and CDR2 FQGNSA. V shed 5 bases and J shed 5 bases, with 13 bases lying between them. The CDR3 is CASSTMGNHEQYF. CDR3 DNA sequence: TGTGCCAGCAGCACAATGGGGAACCACGAGCAGTACTTC.

The chain recombines TRBV4-3 with TRBJ1-4; D remains unclear. CDR3 length: 12 residues. The V and J ends lost 3 bases and 8 bases respectively, with 7 bases between them. CDR1 LGHNA and CDR2 YSLEER come from the germline V gene. The CDR3 loop is CASSQNNEKLFF. The CDR3 nucleotides are TGCGCCAGCAGCCAGAATAACGAAAAACTGTTTTTT.

The chain combines TRBV6-6 with TRBJ2-3; tentatively, D is TRBD1 or TRBD2 (5 bases each). Germline CDR1 and CDR2: MNHNY and SVGAGI (reference sequence). This CDR3 is 14 amino acids long. The V end lost 6 bases, the J end lost 4 bases, and 14 bases lay between the germline ends. CDR3 sequence reads: CASRNGADADTQYF. In DNA, the CDR3 is TGTGCCAGCAGGAACGGGGCGGACGCAGATACGCAGTATTTT.

This clone has a handful of counts. V and J are TRBV5-1 and TRBJ2-1; 8 positions agree with TRBD2. J was trimmed by 2 bases and V by 2 bases; bases with no gene match: 3. CDR1 is SGHRS and CDR2 is YFSETQ in the germline V gene. This CDR3 region has 15 residues. The CDR3 DNA follows: TGCGCCAGCAGCTTAGAACTAGCGGCCTACAATGAGCAGTTCTTC. Protein sequence: CASSLELAAYNEQFF.

This chain joins TRBV14 and TRBJ1-1; D gene unclear. Trimming took 3 bases from V and 10 from J, leaving 12 bases between them. Germline V CDR1 and CDR2: SGHDN, FVKESK. This CDR3 region has 12 residues. The CDR3 protein is CASSQSTVGAFF. The DNA for the CDR3 is TGTGCCAGCAGCCAGTCGACCGTTGGAGCTTTCTTT.

The chain is built from TRBV29-1 and TRBJ2-7; unclear D gene. Germline loops: CDR1 SQVTM, CDR2 ANQGSEA. V dropped 4 bases and J dropped 3 bases, with 7 bases sitting between them. The CDR3 runs 11 residues. CDR3 amino acids: CSVVLGYEQYF. The DNA for the CDR3 is TGCAGCGTTGTACTGGGCTACGAGCAGTACTTC.

The chain carries TRBV5-6 and TRBJ1-2; D is unresolved. Germline-derived CDR1 and CDR2 are SGHDT and YYEEEE. Trimming stripped 6 bases from V and 4 bases from J, with 13 bases between. The CDR3 spans 13 residues. CDR3 loop: CASTIGVTYGYTF. The CDR3 region has the DNA TGTGCCAGCACCATTGGGGTTACCTATGGCTACACCTTC.

The chain joins TRBV5-4 to TRBJ2-7; 9 bases agree with TRBD2. V dropped 0 bases and J dropped 6; count of bases not matched to a gene: 4. Germline V gene data show CDR1 as SGHNT and CDR2 as YYREEE (reference sequence). The length of the CDR3 is 14 residues. Here the CDR3 reads CASSLGLAGIEQYF. The CDR3, as DNA: TGTGCCAGCAGCTTGGGGCTAGCGGGAATCGAGCAGTACTTC.

The chain combines TRBV5-1 with TRBJ2-4; the match to TRBD2 covers 13 bases. After removal of 0 bases from V and 8 bases from J, the junction contained 5 bases not matched to a gene. CDR1 SGHRS and CDR2 YFSETQ come from the germline V gene. The CDR3 sequence is 16 residues long. CDR3 in DNA: TGCGCCAGCAGCTTGGGGGGACTAGCGGGAATAGACATTCAGTACTTC. Protein product: CASSLGGLAGIDIQYF.